Below, 26 T cell receptor beta chains from the same sample are listed, as sequenced in a study of blood T cells in healthy people across ages (dated by TCRdb to between 2014 and 2017). Libraries came from 5' RACE. These reads were obtained on an Illumina HiSeq 2500. A second PCR of roughly 6 to 11 cycles was performed with a sample-barcoded 5' primer and a J-beta primer mix. TCRdb itself trimmed the public reads at Q25 with fastp, ran MiXCR and retained productive beta chains. Rows are unified per CDR3 protein, each entry keeping the most common DNA and genes. The sample table contains some 900,000 distinct CDR3 sequences; only one count was recorded for about 44% of them. Roughly 13% of the sample is taken by the ten largest. Sequencing used blood. The receptors stem from a man younger than 40 in good health.

With regard to this clonotype: The junction and the germline gene differ at one end; a read error may be behind it. The chain uses TRBV25-1 and TRBJ2-7; D gene ambiguous. This CDR3 comprises 11 residues. From germline, CDR1 is MGHDK and CDR2 SYGVNS. CDR3 DNA: TGTGCCAGCGAACAGCTGTACGGGCAGTACTTC. Translation: CASEQLYGQYF.

The chain has TRBV28 and TRBJ2-7, with 11 bases that match TRBD2. V shed 6 bases and J 0 bases; nucleotides not matched to a gene: 10. CDR1 MDHEN and CDR2 SYDVKM come from the germline V gene. The CDR3 length is 17 residues. CDR3: CASRSLAGGMSSYEQYF. The CDR3 DNA reads TGTGCCAGCAGGTCCCTAGCGGGGGGCATGAGCTCCTACGAGCAGTACTTC.

The chain is built from TRBV7-2 and TRBJ2-5, with 10 bases fitting TRBD2. The CDR3 sequence is 17 residues long. Germline assignment: CDR1 SGHTA and CDR2 FQGNSA. Trimming cost V 3 bases and J 0 bases; bases outside gene matches: 7. The CDR3 bases are TGTGCCAGCAGCTTCCTAGCGGGGGTCGAGTACCAAGAGACCCAGTACTTC. Translation: CASSFLAGVEYQETQYF.

V usage is TRBV12-3 or TRBV12-4 and J usage is TRBJ1-1; D might be TRBD1 (5 bases). This CDR3 has 14 residues. Trimming left V 6 bases short and J 3 bases short, with 14 bases between. In nucleotides, the CDR3 is TGTGCCAGCAGCCCCCGGGGACGCGACACTGAAGCTTTCTTT. This gives the protein CASSPRGRDTEAFF.

This clonotype came up a few times. The V and J genes are TRBV10-3 and TRBJ2-7; the match to TRBD1 covers 7 bases. V was clipped by 4 bases and J by 0 bases; unmatched bases: 3. Germline V lookup: CDR1 ENHRY, CDR2 SYGVKD. This CDR3 comprises 14 residues. In nucleotides, the CDR3 is TGTGCCATCAGTGCCGGACAGGTCTCCTACGAGCAGTACTTC. This codes for CAISAGQVSYEQYF.

V gene TRBV28 combines with J gene TRBJ1-4; D is undetermined. This CDR3 region has 15 residues. The germline gives CDR1 MDHEN, CDR2 SYDVKM. V gave up 4 bases and J gave up 0 bases, with 9 bases separating them. The CDR3: CASSSPSATNEKLFF. CDR3 DNA sequence: TGTGCCAGCAGTTCGCCCTCAGCAACTAATGAAAAACTGTTTTTT.

This clonotype was observed a few times. This chain links TRBV20-1 with TRBJ2-7, with TRBD2 identical over 11 bases. This CDR3 is built from 14 residues. Germline trimming cut 5 bases from V and 0 bases from J; bases unmatched to any gene: 3. Germline loops: CDR1 DFQATT, CDR2 SNEGSKA (reference sequence). The chain's CDR3 is CSAVLAGASYEQYF. The CDR3 DNA reads as TGCAGTGCTGTACTAGCGGGGGCCTCCTACGAGCAGTACTTC.

The V and J genes are TRBV18 and TRBJ2-7, with 7 bases fitting TRBD1. The CDR3 runs to 14 residues. Germline assignment: CDR1 KGHSH and CDR2 LQKENI. The V and J ends lost 3 bases and 2 bases, in that order; junction bases with no gene match: 4. The CDR3 reads CASSPTGNPYEQYF. The CDR3 DNA reads as TGTGCCAGCTCACCGACAGGGAATCCCTACGAGCAGTACTTC. Full variable domain (rest looked up from reference TRBV18 and TRBJ2-7): NAGVMQNPRHLVRRRGQEARLRCSPMKGHSHVYWYRQLPEEGLKFMVYLQKENIIDESGMPKERFSAEFPKEGPSILRIQQVVRGDSAAYFCASSPTGNPYEQYFGPGTRLTVT.

Only a few counts were recorded for this clonotype. The CDR3 DNA reads as TGCAGTGCTAGAGAGTTAGACAGCCCCTATGGCTACACCTTC. It encodes CSARELDSPYGYTF. The chain uses TRBV20-1 and TRBJ1-2; a possible D gene is TRBD1 (5 bases). Germline values: CDR1 DFQATT, CDR2 SNEGSKA (reference sequence). This CDR3 spans 14 amino acids. The V and J ends lost 0 bases and 4 bases respectively, with 12 bases between them.

This chain links TRBV9 with TRBJ2-1; TRBD2 matches 9 bases. The CDR3 runs to 14 residues. Germline V CDR1 and CDR2: SGDLS, YYNGEE. V dropped 4 bases and J dropped 7; count of bases not matched to a gene: 6. CDR3 amino acids: CASSRLAEGNEQFF. In nucleotides, the CDR3 is TGTGCCAGCAGCCGACTAGCGGAGGGTAATGAGCAGTTCTTC.

In regard to this clonotype: At one end, the junction sequence differs from germline, possibly due to a read error. The V call is TRBV27, the J call TRBJ2-5; D may be TRBD2 (6 bases). The J call may be mistaken, given a closer DNA end match to TRBJ2-7. Germline loops: CDR1 MNHEY, CDR2 SMNVEV (reference sequence). The CDR3 has 13 amino acids. This CDR3 reads CACSQLATYEQYF. As DNA, the CDR3 is TGTGCCTGCAGCCAACTAGCTACCTACGAGCAGTACTTC.

The chain recombines TRBV6-1 with TRBJ2-7; D possibly uses TRBD1 or TRBD2 (5 bases each). In germline, CDR1 is MNHNS, CDR2 SASEGT. V was trimmed by 6 bases and J by 7 bases, leaving 10 bases between them. The CDR3 loop spans 11 amino acids. CDR3 DNA sequence: TGTGCCAGCAGGTGGGGGAGTGAGCAGTACTTC. It encodes CASRWGSEQYF.

The genes are TRBV20-1 and TRBJ2-6; 10 positions match TRBD1. The CDR3 extends over 17 amino acids. Per the germline V gene, CDR1 is DFQATT and CDR2 is SNEGSKA (reference sequence). Trimming removed 1 base from V and 0 bases from J; junction bases left unmatched: 3. The CDR3 loop is CSARGTGGPSGANVLTF. The CDR3 DNA reads TGCAGTGCTAGAGGGACAGGGGGTCCCTCTGGGGCCAACGTCCTGACTTTC.

The CDR3 DNA sequence: TGTGCCAGCACTCCACCGACAGAAACCTACGAGCAGTACTTC. It encodes CASTPPTETYEQYF. The V gene is TRBV6-6, the J gene TRBJ2-7, with a possible D match to TRBD1 (5 bases). Germline loops: CDR1 MNHNY, CDR2 SVGAGI (reference sequence). The CDR3 sequence is 14 residues long. V shed 7 bases and J shed 2 bases, with 15 bases lying between them.

This clonotype was observed a few times. The chain combines TRBV7-9 with TRBJ2-3; D not certain. CDR3 size: 13 residues. Germline CDR1 SEHNR, CDR2 FQNEAQ (reference sequence). Trimming left V 1 base short and J 2 bases short, with 4 bases between. DNA for the CDR3: TGTGCCAGCAGCTTAGATCTCACAGATACGCAGTATTTT. Residues: CASSLDLTDTQYF.

The chain has TRBV20-1 and TRBJ1-2, with TRBD1 identical over 10 bases. The CDR3 is 15 amino acids. V was pared by 6 bases and J by 3 bases, with 10 bases of the junction left unmatched. CDR1 and CDR2 (germline): DFQATT, SNEGSKA (reference sequence). CDR3 residues: CSAPGQGSDYYGYTF. The CDR3 DNA reads as TGCAGTGCCCCGGGACAGGGGTCCGACTACTATGGCTACACCTTC.

This clonotype was seen a handful of times. This chain uses TRBV6-5 with TRBJ1-1, with 7 nucleotides matching TRBD1. The V and J ends lost 0 bases and 6 bases, in that order; junction bases with no gene match: 13. This CDR3 is 17 amino acids long. The V gene's germline CDR1 is MNHEY and CDR2 SVGAGI. The chain's CDR3 is CASSYSGVDRARPEAFF. The CDR3 nucleotides read TGTGCCAGCAGTTACTCCGGGGTAGACAGGGCTCGACCTGAAGCTTTCTTT.

This chain uses TRBV20-1 with TRBJ2-3; the match to TRBD1 covers 7 bases. The junction had 12 bases not matched to a gene; V was cut back by 2 bases and J by 4 bases. Germline V gene sequence: CDR1 DFQATT, CDR2 SNEGSKA (reference sequence). This CDR3 comprises 16 residues. Here the CDR3 DNA reads TGCAGTGCTAGACGATCCCCCACAGGGGTAGCAGATACGCAGTATTTT. Protein sequence: CSARRSPTGVADTQYF.

This clonotype was counted between two and nine times. This chain links TRBV10-2 with TRBJ2-1, with 8 bases identical to TRBD2. Germline CDR1 is WSHSY and CDR2 is SAAADI. The CDR3 totals 15 residues. V lost 2 bases, J lost 8 bases, and 8 bases stayed unmatched. The CDR3 DNA is TGCGCCAGCAGTGAGGAACGAGCGGGGGCCCATGAGCAGTTCTTC. Encoded protein: CASSEERAGAHEQFF.

This rearrangement joins TRBV10-3 to TRBJ2-3; 10 bases line up with TRBD2. V lost 3 bases and J lost 6; bases outside the gene matches: 6. From germline, CDR1 is ENHRY and CDR2 SYGVKD. The CDR3 is 15 residues long. CDR3 loop: CAISDRTSGADTQYF. The CDR3 DNA sequence: TGTGCCATCAGTGATAGGACTAGCGGTGCGGATACGCAGTATTTT.

The chain recombines TRBV12-3 or TRBV12-4 with TRBJ2-5; D not resolved. There are 13 residues in the CDR3. The germline V and J ends were trimmed by 3 bases and 2 bases, with 7 bases remaining between them. DNA of the CDR3: TGTGCCAGCAGTTTGATACAGCAAGAGACCCAGTACTTC. Residues: CASSLIQQETQYF.

This rearrangement joins TRBV12-3 or TRBV12-4 to TRBJ1-3; 8 nucleotides line up with TRBD1. V was pared by 6 bases and J by 0 bases, with 7 bases of the junction left unmatched. The CDR3 spans 16 residues. CDR3 protein: CASRRRQGSSGNTIYF. The CDR3 DNA reads as TGTGCCAGCAGGCGCCGACAGGGGAGCTCTGGAAACACCATATATTTT.

This clonotype appeared many times. The chain employs TRBV4-1 and TRBJ2-7; D unclear. CDR3 length equals 15 residues. The germline CDR1 and CDR2 sequences are MGHRA and YSYEKL. The V and J ends lost 5 bases and 6 bases respectively, with 20 bases between them. CDR3 coding DNA: TGCGCCAGCAGCTTACCGGGCGCGACTCCCCGCGAGCAGTACTTC. This encodes CASSLPGATPREQYF.

The rearrangement joins TRBV7-2 to TRBJ2-7, with D perhaps matching TRBD1 or TRBD2 (5 bases each). This CDR3 has 17 residues. Trimming left V 0 bases short and J 0 bases short, with 15 bases between. The V gene's germline CDR1 is SGHTA and CDR2 FQGNSA. Written as DNA, the CDR3 is TGTGCCAGCAGCTTAGCCTGGGGGAGACAGATCTCCTACGAGCAGTACTTC. This encodes CASSLAWGRQISYEQYF.

A single count supports this clonotype. V is TRBV12-3 or TRBV12-4 and J is TRBJ2-3; 9 bases fit TRBD1. The CDR3 covers 15 residues. The V and J ends lost 9 bases and 0 bases, in that order; junction bases with no gene match: 7. The CDR3 region is CASYRGRSSTDTQYF. CDR3 sequence (DNA): TGTGCCAGTTACAGGGGGCGATCTAGCACAGATACGCAGTATTTT.

CDR3 region: CASSRTEDSYEQYF. The CDR3 bases are TGCGCCAGCAGCCGGACAGAGGACTCCTACGAGCAGTACTTC. This chain links TRBV5-1 with TRBJ2-7, with D perhaps TRBD1 (6 bases). CDR1 and CDR2 (germline): SGHRS, YFSETQ. V lost 4 bases and J lost 0, with 11 bases in between. The CDR3 has 14 amino acids.